Listed below are T cell receptor beta chains from one sample, sequenced in a study of T cells in localized non-small cell lung cancer. The protocol was immunoSEQ multiplex PCR, while the TCRdb copy is restricted to in-frame clones and leaves out a portion. Of roughly 24,000 clones listed, 85% to 95% are singletons. The material was peripheral blood, obtained before any cancer treatment. These receptors were taken from a female donor older than 55 with stage II squamous cell lung carcinoma. Both conserved end residues are part of each CDR3. D genes are given only for firm matches. Only some rows state a clone size, as once, few, many or a class for expanded clones.

CDR3aa	CDR3nt	v_gene	abundance	j_gene	d_gene
CASSFTPSGRADTQYF	TGTGCCAGCAGTTTCACCCCTAGCGGGAGGGCAGATACGCAGTATTTT	TRBV6-5	.	TRBJ2-3	TRBD2
CASSASGTGELFF	TGTGCCAGCAGCGCTAGCGGAACCGGGGAGCTGTTTTTT	TRBV9	.	TRBJ2-2	TRBD2
CASSEGQTNEKLFF	TGTGCCAGCAGCGAGGGACAGACTAATGAAAAACTGTTTTTT	TRBV7-9	.	TRBJ1-4	TRBD1
CASSERAGGNYGYTF	TGTGCCAGCAGTGAAAGAGCCGGCGGTAACTATGGCTACACCTTC	TRBV2	once	TRBJ1-2	.
CASTGTASTDTQYF	TGTGCCAGTACGGGGACAGCTAGCACAGATACGCAGTATTTT	TRBV19	.	TRBJ2-3	TRBD1
CASSDSWPYSNQPQHF	TGTGCCAGCAGTGACTCGTGGCCGTATAGCAATCAGCCCCAGCATTTT	TRBV6-4	.	TRBJ1-5	.
CASSHGTGGMNTEAFF	TGCGCCAGCAGCCACGGGACAGGGGGCATGAACACTGAAGCTTTCTTT	TRBV5-1	once	TRBJ1-1	TRBD1
CAWNSGNQPQHF	TGTGCCTGGAATTCGGGCAATCAGCCCCAGCATTTT	TRBV30	.	TRBJ1-5	.
CAISEPHEQYF	TGTGCCATCAGTGAGCCCCACGAGCAGTACTTC	TRBV10-3	.	TRBJ2-7	.
CASRGTSGKGTQYF	TGTGCCAGCAGAGGGACTAGCGGGAAGGGGACCCAGTACTTC	TRBV6-5	.	TRBJ2-5	TRBD2
CASSQDRGSEKLFF	TGCGCCAGCAGCCAAGATCGGGGGTCTGAAAAACTGTTTTTT	TRBV4-3	.	TRBJ1-4	.
CASSLGRGQASSYEQYF	TGTGCCAGCAGCTTAGGTCGGGGACAGGCCTCCTCCTACGAGCAGTACTTC	TRBV11-2	.	TRBJ2-7	TRBD1
CASSLEPLSSYNSPLHF	TGTGCCAGCAGCTTGGAACCGCTCAGCTCCTATAATTCACCCCTCCACTTT	TRBV5-5	.	TRBJ1-6	.
CASSRGTGVDTQYF	TGTGCCAGCAGCAGGGGGACAGGGGTTGATACGCAGTATTTT	TRBV11-2	.	TRBJ2-3	TRBD1
CASSLPRLYGYTF	TGTGCCAGCAGTTTACCCAGGCTCTATGGCTACACCTTC	TRBV28	.	TRBJ1-2	.
CASRLAGGSDTQYF	TGTGCCAGCCGCCTAGCGGGGGGTTCAGATACGCAGTATTTT	TRBV2	.	TRBJ2-3	TRBD2
CASSQLWTGARGYTF	TGCGCCAGCAGTCAGCTCTGGACAGGGGCACGGGGCTACACCTTC	TRBV23-1	.	TRBJ1-2	TRBD1
CASSLLSFGLAGGPRYNEQFF	TGTGCCAGCAGTTTATTGTCTTTCGGACTAGCGGGGGGGCCGAGGTACAATGAGCAGTTCTTC	TRBV28	.	TRBJ2-1	TRBD2
CASSLVGSHSGAQYF	TGCGCCAGCAGCTTGGTGGGCAGCCATTCGGGGGCCCAGTACTTC	TRBV5-1	.	TRBJ2-5	.
CASSRLAGPDGNNEQFF	TGTGCCAGTAGTCGACTAGCGGGGCCTGACGGGAACAATGAGCAGTTCTTC	TRBV19	once	TRBJ2-1	TRBD2
CASTAGRQSYGYTF	TGTGCCAGCACCGCGGGGAGACAGAGTTATGGCTACACCTTC	TRBV28	.	TRBJ1-2	.
CASSLVLNTGELFF	TGTGCCAGCAGCTTAGTTCTGAACACCGGGGAGCTGTTTTTT	TRBV7-9	.	TRBJ2-2	.
CSSLRDFQETQYF	TGCAGCTCCCTAAGGGACTTCCAAGAGACCCAGTACTTC	TRBV29-1	.	TRBJ2-5	.
CASSFLGTEAFF	TGTGCCAGCAGTTTCTTGGGGACTGAAGCTTTCTTT	TRBV27	.	TRBJ1-1	.
CASGREGRASFF	TGTGCTAGTGGTCGGGAGGGAAGAGCGTCGTTCTTC	TRBV12-5	.	TRBJ2-1	TRBD2
CAIKTNYGYTF	TGTGCCATCAAAACGAACTATGGCTACACCTTC	TRBV10-3	.	TRBJ1-2	.
CASSVTGPYGYTF	TGTGCCAGTAGTGTGACAGGGCCCTATGGCTACACCTTC	TRBV19	.	TRBJ1-2	TRBD1
CAISEVRQETQYF	TGTGCCATCAGTGAAGTACGGCAAGAGACCCAGTACTTC	TRBV10-3	.	TRBJ2-5	.